These 17 T cell receptor beta chains came from one sample sequenced in a study of memory CD4+ T cells and cytomegalovirus serostatus. The repertoire was sequenced with immunoSEQ multiplex PCR; TCRdb's copy has only in-frame clones and lacks some. The sample has under 65,000 clones, 60% to 80% seen once. The sort gate was single viable CD3+CD4+CD8-CD45RO+ cells for memory CD4+ T cells. The sequencing sample was made of memory CD4+ T cells from blood. These receptors originate from an adult in good health and CMV-seronegative.

The chain uses TRBV5-4 and TRBJ2-2; D ambiguous. The V gene's germline CDR1 is SGHNT and CDR2 YYREEE (reference sequence). Between the trimmed V and J ends, which lost 0 bases and 2 bases, there was a span of 8 bases. This CDR3 spans 15 amino acids. For the CDR3, the DNA is TGTGCCAGCAGCTTGGGGCAGGAAAACACCGGGGAGCTGTTTTTT. Its protein product is CASSLGQENTGELFF.

This clone was found a few times. V gene TRBV18 combines with J gene TRBJ1-2, with TRBD1 matching 8 bases. The germline V gene encodes CDR1 KGHSH and CDR2 LQKENI. This CDR3 region has 17 residues. Trimming at V came to 4 bases and at J to 6 bases, leaving 16 bases not matched to a gene. The CDR3 DNA follows: TGTGCCAGCTCACTCTTTGCACCGGGACAGGAGGGGGATGGCTACACCTTC. Its translation: CASSLFAPGQEGDGYTF. The full variable domain, in which reference TRBV18 and TRBJ1-2 provide the parts outside the CDR3, is NAGVMQNPRHLVRRRGQEARLRCSPMKGHSHVYWYRQLPEEGLKFMVYLQKENIIDESGMPKERFSAEFPKEGPSILRIQQVVRGDSAAYFCASSLFAPGQEGDGYTFGSGTRLTVV.

The chain carries TRBV28 and TRBJ2-5, with 9 bases that match TRBD1. The CDR3 has 14 amino acids. Germline trimming cut 3 bases from V and 7 bases from J; bases unmatched to any gene: 6. Germline V gives CDR1 MDHEN, CDR2 SYDVKM. The CDR3 DNA follows: TGTGCCAGCAGTTTTTCCGGGACAGGGCCGACCCAGTACTTC. This gives the protein CASSFSGTGPTQYF. Full variable domain (outside the CDR3, taken from reference TRBV28 and TRBJ2-5): DVKVTQSSRYLVKRTGEKVFLECVQDMDHENMFWYRQDPGLGLRLIYFSYDVKMKEKGDIPEGYSVSREKKERFSLILESASTNQTSMYLCASSFSGTGPTQYFGPGTRLLVL.

The chain joins TRBV28 to TRBJ2-7, with 9 bases lining up with TRBD1. The trim removed 6 bases at V and 3 bases at J, leaving 9 bases unmatched. Germline V gives CDR1 MDHEN, CDR2 SYDVKM. This CDR3 has 15 amino acids. The CDR3 loop is CASSQRPGQGYEQYF. CDR3 sequence (DNA): TGTGCCAGCAGCCAAAGACCGGGACAGGGCTACGAGCAGTACTTC.

The J gene is TRBJ1-5, the V gene TRBV28, with TRBD1 matching over 7 bases. CDR3 size: 14 residues. V lost 5 bases, J lost 7 bases, and 8 bases stayed unmatched. The germline V gene encodes CDR1 MDHEN and CDR2 SYDVKM. Here the CDR3 DNA reads TGTGCCAGCAGTACCAGGGGGACGGGGCAGCCCCAGCATTTT. Translated, it gives CASSTRGTGQPQHF.

Comment on this clone: Different DNA sequences within this sample yield the same CDR3. The chain recombines TRBV9 with TRBJ2-2, with TRBD2 matching over 12 bases. The CDR3 sequence is 15 residues long. Germline loops: CDR1 SGDLS, CDR2 YYNGEE. Germline trimming cut 2 bases from V and 5 bases from J; bases unmatched to any gene: 1. The CDR3 here is CASSVGTSGTGELFF. The CDR3, as DNA: TGTGCCAGCAGCGTCGGGACTAGCGGGACCGGGGAGCTGTTTTTT.

The rearrangement links TRBV5-5 to TRBJ1-4; tentatively, D is TRBD1 (5 bases). V lost 0 bases and J lost 10, with 16 bases in between. CDR3 length equals 15 residues. The germline CDR1 and CDR2 sequences are SGHKS and YYEKEE (reference sequence). The CDR3 bases are TGTGCCAGCAGCTTGGGTCCGGGGGTTGGGGTAAAACTGTTTTTT. This codes for CASSLGPGVGVKLFF.

The sample holds a few counts of this clone. This sequence joins TRBV30 and TRBJ1-2, with D possibly matching TRBD1 (5 bases). The CDR3 totals 14 residues. V was clipped by 5 bases and J by 7 bases, with 20 bases between them. The V gene's germline CDR1 is GTSNPN and CDR2 SVGIG (reference sequence). In nucleotides, the CDR3 is TGTGCCTGGTTGGCAGGGCCCCGTCGGGGTGGCTACACCTTC. Translating gives CAWLAGPRRGGYTF.

The chain employs TRBV7-8 and TRBJ2-7, with no clear D. The CDR3 is made up of 14 amino acids. CDR1 and CDR2 (germline): SGHVS, FQNEAQ. The germline V and J ends were trimmed by 4 bases and 0 bases, with 10 bases remaining between them. As DNA, the CDR3 is TGTGCCAGCAGCTATCGTGTGAGCTCCTACGAGCAGTACTTC. It codes for CASSYRVSSYEQYF.

This chain links TRBV27 with TRBJ2-7; D is possibly TRBD1 (5 bases). Germline CDR1 reads MNHEY; CDR2 reads SMNVEV (reference sequence). CDR3 size: 12 residues. Trimming left V 7 bases short and J 0 bases short, with 7 bases between. The DNA of the CDR3 is TGTGCCAGCACAGACAGCTCCTACGAGCAGTACTTC. Translated, it gives CASTDSSYEQYF.

The V gene is TRBV18, the J gene TRBJ1-3; TRBD1 is a possible D gene (5 bases). CDR1 is KGHSH, CDR2 LQKENI, per germline. V gave up 2 bases and J gave up 2 bases, with 10 bases separating them. The CDR3 length is 15 residues. The CDR3: CASSPRKGAGNTIYF. The CDR3 DNA reads TGTGCCAGCTCACCAAGGAAAGGGGCTGGAAACACCATATATTTT.

This clone was seen a single time. This sequence joins TRBV5-1 and TRBJ2-5; D not resolved. V lost 2 bases, J lost 2 bases, and 7 bases lay in between. Germline lookup yields CDR1 SGHRS and CDR2 YFSETQ. The CDR3 extends over 13 amino acids. CDR3 protein: CASSFFGQETQYF. In nucleotides, the CDR3 is TGCGCCAGCAGCTTCTTCGGTCAAGAGACCCAGTACTTC.

The CDR3: CASSYAGTSYEQYF. The CDR3 DNA reads TGCGCCAGCAGCTATGCCGGGACATCTTACGAGCAGTACTTC. V and J are TRBV5-1 and TRBJ2-7, with a tentative D call TRBD1 (6 bases). This CDR3 has 14 amino acids. The V end lost 3 bases, the J end lost 4 bases, and 14 bases lay between the germline ends. Germline loops: CDR1 SGHRS, CDR2 YFSETQ. The variable domain in full, completed from reference TRBV5-1 and TRBJ2-7, reads KAGVTQTPRYLIKTRGQQVTLSCSPISGHRSVSWYQQTPGQGLQFLFEYFSETQRNKGNFPGRFSGRQFSNSRSEMNVSTLELGDSALYLCASSYAGTSYEQYFGPGTRLTVT.

The chain recombines TRBV6-1 with TRBJ2-7; possibly TRBD2 for D (6 bases). The CDR3 is made up of 14 amino acids. The germline V gene has CDR1 MNHNS and CDR2 SASEGT. V gave up 5 bases and J gave up 6 bases, with 17 bases separating them. CDR3 protein: CASSHRGRESEQYF. In nucleotides, the CDR3 is TGTGCCAGCAGTCACCGGGGCCGGGAGTCCGAGCAGTACTTC.

This chain links TRBV5-1 with TRBJ2-1; 9 nucleotides align to TRBD1. This CDR3 is 15 amino acids long. With 7 bases clipped from V and 5 bases from J, the junction kept 10 bases outside the gene matches. Germline lookup yields CDR1 SGHRS and CDR2 YFSETQ. The CDR3 region is CASGTGTGIDNEQFF. For the CDR3, the DNA is TGCGCCAGCGGCACCGGGACAGGGATCGACAATGAGCAGTTCTTC.

This sequence joins TRBV23-1 and TRBJ1-2; no firm D call. TRBV23-1 is marked as an open reading frame, function uncertain. The CDR3 runs 14 residues. V was pared by 0 bases and J by 2 bases, with 7 bases between. CDR3 coding DNA: TGCGCCAGCAGTCAATCCTGGAAGAACTATGGCTACACCTTC. As protein: CASSQSWKNYGYTF.

The chain recombines TRBV6-1 with TRBJ1-2; a weak D match, TRBD1 (5 bases). V lost 6 bases to trimming and J lost 4 bases, with 15 bases between them. Germline values: CDR1 MNHNS, CDR2 SASEGT. The CDR3 runs to 14 residues. The DNA for the CDR3 is TGTGCCAGCAGAACAAGAACCGGGGGCTATGGCTACACCTTC. Protein product: CASRTRTGGYGYTF.